The 14 T cell receptor beta chains given below trace back to one sample, sequenced in a study of blood T cell repertoires in COVID-19. The repertoire was sequenced with immunoSEQ multiplex PCR; TCRdb's copy has only in-frame clones and lacks some. This table holds 75,000 to 95,000 clones, 75% to 90% found once. The sequenced sample was peripheral blood. The source is a human donor in a cohort sampled during active COVID-19.

J is TRBJ2-3 and V is TRBV7-3, with 7 bases identical to TRBD1. CDR1 and CDR2 (germline): SGHTA, FQGTGA. The CDR3 consists of 14 residues. V lost 7 bases, J lost 2 bases, and 6 bases stayed unmatched. The CDR3 DNA follows: TGTGCCAGCAACCCGGGACAGATCACAGATACGCAGTATTTT. Translation gives CASNPGQITDTQYF.

This chain connects TRBV29-1 to TRBJ1-4, with D possibly being TRBD1 (6 bases). The CDR3 contains 13 residues. V shed 5 bases and J shed 5 bases, with 12 bases lying between them. CDR1 is SQVTM, CDR2 ANQGSEA, per germline. The CDR3 DNA is TGCAGCGTTACAGGGCCTCTAAATGAAAAACTGTTTTTT. The encoded protein is CSVTGPLNEKLFF.

V and J are TRBV6-5 and TRBJ1-1; 7 nucleotides align to TRBD1. The CDR3 loop spans 13 amino acids. Germline V gives CDR1 MNHEY, CDR2 SVGAGI. The J segment lost 6 bases and the V segment lost 4 bases, leaving 5 bases of the junction unmatched. Here the CDR3 DNA reads TGTGCCAGCAGTTTAGGGGACAGCTCTGAAGCTTTCTTT. Protein sequence: CASSLGDSSEAFF.

The chain couples TRBV5-5 to TRBJ2-3, with unresolved D. CDR1 SGHKS and CDR2 YYEKEE come from the germline V gene (reference sequence). The CDR3 length is 15 residues. Trimming removed 0 bases at V and 6 bases at J, with 14 bases between. The CDR3 loop reads CASSLGESTVDTQYF. CDR3 nucleotides: TGTGCCAGCAGCTTGGGAGAAAGCACAGTGGATACGCAGTATTTT.

This chain links TRBV19 with TRBJ1-2, with D maybe TRBD1 (5 bases). V lost 1 base, J lost 3 bases, and 9 bases lay in between. CDR3 length equals 14 residues. Germline V gives CDR1 LNHDA, CDR2 SQIVND (reference sequence). The CDR3 DNA reads TGTGCCAGTAGTATAGGGTCGGGGGACTATGGCTACACCTTC. It is translated as CASSIGSGDYGYTF.

The rearrangement uses TRBV28 and TRBJ2-3, with 9 bases lining up with TRBD2. V was clipped by 6 bases and J by 4 bases; unmatched bases: 11. This CDR3 region has 16 residues. Germline V gene sequence: CDR1 MDHEN, CDR2 SYDVKM. In DNA form, the CDR3 reads TGTGCCAGCAGGGAAATGACTAGCGGCTGGGCAGATACGCAGTATTTT. Residues: CASREMTSGWADTQYF.

This clone is a singleton in its sample. The chain is built from TRBV4-2 and TRBJ2-2; 8 nucleotides line up with TRBD1. CDR1 LGHNA and CDR2 YNFKEQ come from the germline V gene. The CDR3 extends over 15 amino acids. V gave up 3 bases and J gave up 0 bases; unmatched junction bases: 0. The CDR3 spells CASSQDRANTGELFF. The CDR3 DNA sequence: TGTGCCAGCAGCCAGGACAGGGCGAACACCGGGGAGCTGTTTTTT.

The chain is built from TRBV5-8 and TRBJ1-5; TRBD1 is a possible D gene (6 bases). Germline V gives CDR1 SGHTS, CDR2 YDEGEE. Trimming took off 4 bases at V and 5 bases at J, with 22 bases between the two ends. The CDR3 totals 17 residues. Here the CDR3 DNA reads TGTGCCAGCAGCCCGTTACAAGGGGGAAAGAAGGATCAGCCCCAGCATTTT. Amino acids: CASSPLQGGKKDQPQHF.

This clone was observed a single time. The V gene is TRBV7-6, the J gene TRBJ2-1; 12 bases line up with TRBD1. Germline V gene sequence: CDR1 SGHVS, CDR2 FNYEAQ. The V and J ends lost 5 bases and 9 bases, in that order; junction bases with no gene match: 5. The CDR3 loop spans 14 amino acids. Here the CDR3 reads CASSPGQGAGEQFF. CDR3 DNA: TGTGCCAGCAGCCCGGGACAGGGGGCAGGTGAGCAGTTCTTC.

The chain has TRBV14 and TRBJ1-1, with D unresolved. The ends were cut back, 6 bases at V and 1 base at J, with 9 bases in the middle. Germline V lookup: CDR1 SGHDN, CDR2 FVKESK. The length of the CDR3 is 13 residues. DNA for the CDR3: TGTGCCAGCAGAAACAACGCGAACACTGAAGCTTTCTTT. Protein sequence: CASRNNANTEAFF.

The chain carries TRBV5-1 and TRBJ2-3, with 7 positions matching TRBD2. Per germline, CDR1 SGHRS and CDR2 YFSETQ. V shed 0 bases and J 4 bases; nucleotides not matched to a gene: 8. The CDR3 is 16 residues long. CDR3 nucleotide sequence: TGCGCCAGCAGCTTGGCCAGCGGGAAGGAATCAGATACGCAGTATTTT. It codes for CASSLASGKESDTQYF.

CDR3 amino acids: CASSVVWNDLGTSGQETQYF. CDR3 nucleotide sequence: TGTGCCAGCAGCGTAGTATGGAATGATTTGGGGACTAGCGGCCAAGAGACCCAGTACTTC. V usage is TRBV9 and J usage is TRBJ2-5; 11 bases match TRBD2. Germline lookup yields CDR1 SGDLS and CDR2 YYNGEE. J was trimmed by 1 base and V by 0 bases; bases with no gene match: 14. This CDR3 is 20 amino acids long. The variable domain in full, completed from reference TRBV9 and TRBJ2-5, reads DSGVTQTPKHLITATGQRVTLRCSPRSGDLSVYWYQQSLDQGLQFLIQYYNGEERAKGNILERFSAQQFPDLHSELNLSSLELGDSALYFCASSVVWNDLGTSGQETQYFGPGTRLLVL.

The chain recombines TRBV10-2 with TRBJ2-7, with TRBD2 matching over 9 bases. Germline values: CDR1 WSHSY, CDR2 SAAADI. The V gene end was trimmed by 7 bases and the J gene end by 1 base; junction bases not matched to a gene: 2. The CDR3 covers 13 residues. This CDR3 is CASIAGDSYEQYF. CDR3 coding DNA: TGCGCCAGCATAGCGGGGGATTCCTACGAGCAGTACTTC.

V is TRBV11-3 and J is TRBJ2-7, with D possibly matching TRBD2 (6 bases). The ends were cut back, 4 bases at V and 7 bases at J, with 14 bases in the middle. The CDR3 loop spans 13 amino acids. CDR1 is SGHNT and CDR2 is YENEEA in the germline V gene. DNA for the CDR3: TGTGCCAGCAGCTCTGGGGGGAGGCGGGAGCAGTACTTC. It codes for CASSSGGRREQYF.